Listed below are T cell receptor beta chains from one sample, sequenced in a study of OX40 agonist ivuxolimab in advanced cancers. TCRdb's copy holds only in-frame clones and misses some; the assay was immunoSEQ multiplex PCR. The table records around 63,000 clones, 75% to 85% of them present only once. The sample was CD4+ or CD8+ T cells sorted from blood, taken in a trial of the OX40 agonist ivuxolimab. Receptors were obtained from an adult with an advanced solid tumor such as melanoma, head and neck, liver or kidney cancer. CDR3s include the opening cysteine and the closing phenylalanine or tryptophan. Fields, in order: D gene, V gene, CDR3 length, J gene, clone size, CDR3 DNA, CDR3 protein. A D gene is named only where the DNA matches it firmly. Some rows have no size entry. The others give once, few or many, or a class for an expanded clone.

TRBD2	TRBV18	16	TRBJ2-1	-	TGTGCCAGCTCTCCCAGCGGGACCCGCTCCTACAATGAGCAGTTCTTC	CASSPSGTRSYNEQFF
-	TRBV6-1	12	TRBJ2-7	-	TGTGCCAGCAGGGATGGGGCCGGCGAGCAGTACTTC	CASRDGAGEQYF
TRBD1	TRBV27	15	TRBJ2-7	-	TGTGCCAGCAGTTTACTGGGACAGGCGGACTACGAGCAGTACTTC	CASSLLGQADYEQYF
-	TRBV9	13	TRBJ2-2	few	TGTGCCAGCAGCACACAGGGAACCGGGGAGCTGTTTTTT	CASSTQGTGELFF
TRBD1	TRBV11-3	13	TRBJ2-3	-	TGTGCCAGCAGCCCGGGACAGCTACATACGCAGTATTTT	CASSPGQLHTQYF
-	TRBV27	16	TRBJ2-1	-	TGTGCCAGCACCCCCGCTCGGGTTTTGTCCTACAATGAGCAGTTCTTC	CASTPARVLSYNEQFF
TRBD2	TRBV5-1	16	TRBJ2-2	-	TGCGCCAGCAGCGGGACCGGGACTAGCGTTTCCGGGGAGCTGTTTTTT	CASSGTGTSVSGELFF
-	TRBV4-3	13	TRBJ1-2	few	TGCGCCAGCAGCCAAGATCGAGGCTATGGCTACACCTTC	CASSQDRGYGYTF
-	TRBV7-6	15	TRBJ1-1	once	TGTGCCAGCAGCTTTTTGGGCCCAGGGGACACTGAAGCTTTCTTT	CASSFLGPGDTEAFF
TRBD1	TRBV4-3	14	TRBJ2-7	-	TGCGCCAGCAGCACAGGACAGGGGAGGTACGAGCAGTACTTC	CASSTGQGRYEQYF
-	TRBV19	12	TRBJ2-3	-	TGTGCCAGTAGTGCTCTTGACGATACGCAGTATTTT	CASSALDDTQYF
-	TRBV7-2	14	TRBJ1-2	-	TGTGCCAGCAGCTTAGAGGACAGAACCTATGGCTACACCTTC	CASSLEDRTYGYTF
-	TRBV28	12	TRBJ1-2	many	TGTGCCAGCAGCAACAGGGAATATGGCTACACCTTC	CASSNREYGYTF
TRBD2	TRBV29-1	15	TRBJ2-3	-	TGCAGCGTTGAACTTGCGGGAGGTGGGTCAGATACGCAGTATTTT	CSVELAGGGSDTQYF
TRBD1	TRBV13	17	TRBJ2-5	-	TGTGCCAGCAGCGTCCGGGACAGGGGGCGACGGGAAGAGACCCAGTACTTC	CASSVRDRGRREETQYF
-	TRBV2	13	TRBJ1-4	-	TGTGCCAGCAGTGCCATACCGAATGAAAAACTGTTTTTT	CASSAIPNEKLFF
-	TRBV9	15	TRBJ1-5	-	TGTGCCAGCAGCGTAGATCCCCTTTGGGATCAGCCCCAGCATTTT	CASSVDPLWDQPQHF
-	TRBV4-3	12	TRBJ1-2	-	TGCGCCAGCAGCATGGGGTACTATGGCTACACCTTC	CASSMGYYGYTF
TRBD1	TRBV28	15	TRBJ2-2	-	TGTGCCAGCAGAAGACAGGGTCTGAACACCGGGGAGCTGTTTTTT	CASRRQGLNTGELFF
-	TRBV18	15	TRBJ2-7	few	TGTGCCAGCTCACCACCGGAGGCTCCGGCCTACGAGCAGTACTTC	CASSPPEAPAYEQYF
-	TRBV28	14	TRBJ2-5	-	TGTGCCAGCAGCCTTCCAAGGGGCCAAGAGACCCAGTACTTC	CASSLPRGQETQYF
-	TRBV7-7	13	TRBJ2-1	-	TGTGCTAGCAGCTGGACAGTCAACAATGAGCAGTTCTTC	CASSWTVNNEQFF
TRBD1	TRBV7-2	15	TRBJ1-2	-	TGTGCCAGCAGCACCCCCCAGGGGGGGGTTCAAGGCTACACCTTC	CASSTPQGGVQGYTF
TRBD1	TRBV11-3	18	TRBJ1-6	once	TGTGCCAGCAGCTTAGATCCGACAGGGGGCCTGGGGAATTCACCCCTCCACTTT	CASSLDPTGGLGNSPLHF
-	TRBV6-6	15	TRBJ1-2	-	TGTGCCAGCAGTTACATCGGGGGCAGAGACTATGGCTACACCTTC	CASSYIGGRDYGYTF
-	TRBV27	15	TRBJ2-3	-	TGTGCCAGCAGTTTATCTGCCTTTACCACAGATACGCAGTATTTT	CASSLSAFTTDTQYF
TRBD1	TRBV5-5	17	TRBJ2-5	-	TGTGCCAGCAGCTTCTCACTTTCCGGGACAGGGGTGGAGACCCAGTACTTC	CASSFSLSGTGVETQYF
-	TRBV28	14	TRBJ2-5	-	TGTGCCAGCAGTTTAGCGGGTCGGGAAGAGACCCAGTACTTC	CASSLAGREETQYF
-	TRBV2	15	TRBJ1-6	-	TGTGCCAGCAGGGCAGACAGAACCAATAATTCACCCCTCCACTTT	CASRADRTNNSPLHF
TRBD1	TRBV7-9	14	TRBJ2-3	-	TGTGCCAGCGAAGGGGGCATTTCAGGAGATACGCAGTATTTT	CASEGGISGDTQYF
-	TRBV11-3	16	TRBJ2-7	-	TGTGCCAGCAACCCCAGCCGGCTAGGATCCATCAACGAGCAGTACTTC	CASNPSRLGSINEQYF
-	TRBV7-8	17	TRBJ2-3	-	TGTGCCAGCAGCTCCCCCTCGGACCTTCCGAGCACAGATACGCAGTATTTT	CASSSPSDLPSTDTQYF
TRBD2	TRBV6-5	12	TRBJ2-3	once	TGTGCCAGTAGCGGGAGCTTGGATACGCAGTATTTT	CASSGSLDTQYF
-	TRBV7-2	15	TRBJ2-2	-	TGTGCCAGCAGCTTATTGCAGGGAGGCACCGGGGAGCTGTTTTTT	CASSLLQGGTGELFF
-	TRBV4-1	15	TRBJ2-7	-	TGCGCCAGCAGCCCTACTGGTGACAGCTCCTACGAGCAGTACTTC	CASSPTGDSSYEQYF
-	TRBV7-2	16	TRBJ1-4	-	TGTGCCAGCAGCCCCCGTAGGGGTTTAACTAATGAAAAACTGTTTTTT	CASSPRRGLTNEKLFF
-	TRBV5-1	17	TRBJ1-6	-	TGCGCCAGCAGCTTTGGAGGGACCCGATCAAATAATTCACCCCTCCACTTT	CASSFGGTRSNNSPLHF
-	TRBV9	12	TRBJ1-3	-	TGTGCCAGCAGCGCCACAGGAAACACCATATATTTT	CASSATGNTIYF
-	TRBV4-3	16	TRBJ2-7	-	TGCGCCAGCAGCCAAGATCGGGGCAGGGTGGGCTACGAGCAGTACTTC	CASSQDRGRVGYEQYF
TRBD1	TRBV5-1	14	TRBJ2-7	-	TGCGCCAGCAGCTTACGGGACAGCCGCTACGAGCAGTACTTC	CASSLRDSRYEQYF
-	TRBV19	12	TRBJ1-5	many	TGTGCCAGTAGGGCCGGTAATCAGCCCCAGCATTTT	CASRAGNQPQHF
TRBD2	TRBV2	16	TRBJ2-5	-	TGTGCCAGCACCTCTAGGGATAGCGGGGGATCCGGGACCCAGTACTTC	CASTSRDSGGSGTQYF
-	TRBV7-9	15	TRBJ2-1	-	TGTGCCAGCAGCGATTTCGGGAGAACCTACAATGAGCAGTTCTTC	CASSDFGRTYNEQFF
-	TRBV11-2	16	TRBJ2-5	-	TGTGCCAGCAGCCCCACCGTGGGCGGGCTCCAAGAGACCCAGTACTTC	CASSPTVGGLQETQYF
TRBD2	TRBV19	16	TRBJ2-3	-	TGTGCCAGTAGTACCCCCCTAGCGGGGTACACAGATACGCAGTATTTT	CASSTPLAGYTDTQYF